The 8 T cell receptor beta chains below were found in one sample sequenced in a study of cytomegalovirus exposure and HLA in healthy donors. The primer mix had 60 Vbeta and 13 Jbeta primers. Sequenced by immunoSEQ multiplex PCR; TCRdb stores in-frame clones only, minus some. This table holds 110,000 or so clones, approximately 8.6% found once. Sequencing was carried out using PBMCs. The receptor source for this set is a woman aged 35 to 49 in good health and CMV-seropositive.

This clone was picked up a small number of times. The chain carries TRBV4-2 and TRBJ2-7; tentatively, D is TRBD2 (5 bases). The germline V and J ends were trimmed by 1 base and 4 bases, with 8 bases remaining between them. The V gene's germline CDR1 is LGHNA and CDR2 YNFKEQ. The CDR3 consists of 13 residues. The CDR3 DNA reads as TGTGCCAGCAGCCAAGGGCCGGGGTACGAGCAGTACTTC. Its protein product is CASSQGPGYEQYF.

This clone was picked up a small number of times. The gene calls are TRBV2 and TRBJ1-4; D may be TRBD1 (6 bases). Germline V gives CDR1 SNHLY, CDR2 FYNNEI. Trimming took off 6 bases at V and 4 bases at J, with 15 bases between the two ends. The CDR3 is made up of 15 amino acids. CDR3 residues: CASSREGVGNEKLFF. Here the CDR3 DNA reads TGTGCCAGCAGCCGGGAGGGGGTGGGTAATGAAAAACTGTTTTTT.

This chain joins TRBV5-1 and TRBJ1-1, with unresolved D. The CDR3 extends over 13 amino acids. The V gene's germline CDR1 is SGHRS and CDR2 YFSETQ. Deletions cut 2 bases from V and 1 base from J, with 6 bases between. The CDR3 region is CASSLTRNTEAFF. The DNA of the CDR3 is TGCGCCAGCAGCTTAACACGGAACACTGAAGCTTTCTTT. The whole variable domain, remainder taken from reference TRBV5-1 and TRBJ1-1, is KAGVTQTPRYLIKTRGQQVTLSCSPISGHRSVSWYQQTPGQGLQFLFEYFSETQRNKGNFPGRFSGRQFSNSRSEMNVSTLELGDSALYLCASSLTRNTEAFFGQGTRLTVV.

This clone was picked up a small number of times. Other DNA sequences of this sample code for an identical CDR3. V gene TRBV6-5 combines with J gene TRBJ2-7; weak D call: TRBD2 (5 bases). Trimming pared 5 bases from V and 9 bases from J, leaving 14 bases between. The CDR3 extends over 12 amino acids. CDR1 MNHEY and CDR2 SVGAGI come from the germline V gene. CDR3 sequence reads: CASSTSGNVQYF. DNA for the CDR3: TGTGCCAGCAGTACCTCCGGGAATGTGCAGTACTTC.

In its sample, this clone was seen a few times. V is TRBV9 and J is TRBJ2-5; 7 nucleotides align to TRBD2. V lost 0 bases and J lost 5; bases outside the gene matches: 7. Germline lookup yields CDR1 SGDLS and CDR2 YYNGEE. The CDR3 runs to 15 residues. In DNA, the CDR3 is TGTGCCAGCAGCGTAGGACTAGCTGAGGGGGAGACCCAGTACTTC. Translation: CASSVGLAEGETQYF. Filled out from reference TRBV9 and TRBJ2-5, the complete variable domain reads DSGVTQTPKHLITATGQRVTLRCSPRSGDLSVYWYQQSLDQGLQFLIQYYNGEERAKGNILERFSAQQFPDLHSELNLSSLELGDSALYFCASSVGLAEGETQYFGPGTRLLVL.

This clone was picked up a small number of times. The junction and the germline gene differ at one end; a read error may be behind it. The chain is built from TRBV9 and TRBJ1-2, with a tentative D call TRBD1 (6 bases). Germline V CDR1 and CDR2: SGDLS, YYNGEE. The CDR3 spans 16 residues. The CDR3 protein is CASSGDRIITTTGYPF. The CDR3 nucleotides read TGTGCCAGCAGCGGCGACAGGATCATTACTACGACGGGCTACCCCTTC.

This sequence joins TRBV27 and TRBJ2-7, with 7 bases lining up with TRBD1. Germline CDR1 is MNHEY and CDR2 is SMNVEV (reference sequence). With V trimmed by 5 bases and J by 4 bases, 20 bases remained unmatched. There are 18 residues in the CDR3. CDR3 nucleotides: TGTGCCAGCAGTAAAAACAGGGGACCCTCCACAATTCTGTACGAGCAGTACTTC. Its protein product is CASSKNRGPSTILYEQYF.

This clone was seen only a few times. V usage is TRBV27 and J usage is TRBJ1-2; a possible D gene is TRBD1 (6 bases). CDR3 size: 15 residues. The germline CDR1 and CDR2 sequences are MNHEY and SMNVEV (reference sequence). V was trimmed by 6 bases and J by 1 base, leaving 15 bases between them. Here the CDR3 DNA reads TGTGCCAGCAGGCTGGGGGCGGGGGGTAACTATGGCTACACCTTC. It specifies CASRLGAGGNYGYTF.